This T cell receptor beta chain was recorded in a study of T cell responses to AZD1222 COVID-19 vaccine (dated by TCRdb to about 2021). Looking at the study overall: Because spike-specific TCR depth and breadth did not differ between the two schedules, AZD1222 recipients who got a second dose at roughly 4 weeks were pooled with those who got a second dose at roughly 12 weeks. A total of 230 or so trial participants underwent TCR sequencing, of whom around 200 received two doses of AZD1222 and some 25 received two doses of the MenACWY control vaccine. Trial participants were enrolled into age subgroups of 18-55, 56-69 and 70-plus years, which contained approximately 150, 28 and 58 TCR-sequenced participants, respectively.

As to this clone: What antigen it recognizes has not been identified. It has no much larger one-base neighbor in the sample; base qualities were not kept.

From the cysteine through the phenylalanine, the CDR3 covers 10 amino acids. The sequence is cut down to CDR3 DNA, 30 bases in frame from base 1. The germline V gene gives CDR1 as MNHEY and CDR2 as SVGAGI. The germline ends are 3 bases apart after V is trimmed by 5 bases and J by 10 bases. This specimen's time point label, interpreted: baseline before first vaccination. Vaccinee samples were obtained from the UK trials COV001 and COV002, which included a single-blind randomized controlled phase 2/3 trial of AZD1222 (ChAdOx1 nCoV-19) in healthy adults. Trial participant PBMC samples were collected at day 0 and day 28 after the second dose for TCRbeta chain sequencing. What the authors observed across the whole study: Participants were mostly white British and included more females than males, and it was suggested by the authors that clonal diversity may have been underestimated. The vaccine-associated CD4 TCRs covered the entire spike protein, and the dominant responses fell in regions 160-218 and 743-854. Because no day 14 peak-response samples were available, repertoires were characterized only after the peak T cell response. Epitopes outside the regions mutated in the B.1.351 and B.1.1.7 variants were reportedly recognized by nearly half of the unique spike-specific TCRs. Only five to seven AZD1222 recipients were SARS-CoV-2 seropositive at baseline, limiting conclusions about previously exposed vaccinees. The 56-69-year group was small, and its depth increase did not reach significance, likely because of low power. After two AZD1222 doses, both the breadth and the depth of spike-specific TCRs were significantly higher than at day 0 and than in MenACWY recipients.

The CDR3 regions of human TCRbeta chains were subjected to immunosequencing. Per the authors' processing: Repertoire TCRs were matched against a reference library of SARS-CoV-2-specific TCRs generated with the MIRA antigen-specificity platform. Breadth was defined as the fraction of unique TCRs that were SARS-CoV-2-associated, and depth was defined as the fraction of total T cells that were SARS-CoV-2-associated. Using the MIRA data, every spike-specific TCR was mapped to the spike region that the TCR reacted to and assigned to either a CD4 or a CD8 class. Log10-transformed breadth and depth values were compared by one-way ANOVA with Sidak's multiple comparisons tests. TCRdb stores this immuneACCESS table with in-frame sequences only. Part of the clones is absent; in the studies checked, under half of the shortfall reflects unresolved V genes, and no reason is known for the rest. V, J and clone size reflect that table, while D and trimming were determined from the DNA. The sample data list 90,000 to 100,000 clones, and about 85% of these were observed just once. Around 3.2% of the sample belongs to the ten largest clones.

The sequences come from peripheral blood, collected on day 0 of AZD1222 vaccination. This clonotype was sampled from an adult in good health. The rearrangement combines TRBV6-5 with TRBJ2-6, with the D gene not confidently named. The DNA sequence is TGTGCCAGCAGTCAGAACGTCCTGACTTTC. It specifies CASSQNVLTF.